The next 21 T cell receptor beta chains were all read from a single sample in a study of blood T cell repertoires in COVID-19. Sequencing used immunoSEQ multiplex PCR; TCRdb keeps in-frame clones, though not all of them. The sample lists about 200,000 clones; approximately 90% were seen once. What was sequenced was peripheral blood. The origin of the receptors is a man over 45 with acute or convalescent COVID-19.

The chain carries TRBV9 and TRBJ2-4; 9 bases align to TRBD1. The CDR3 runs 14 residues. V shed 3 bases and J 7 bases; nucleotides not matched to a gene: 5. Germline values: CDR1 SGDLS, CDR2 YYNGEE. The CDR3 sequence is CASSEGTGFNIQYF. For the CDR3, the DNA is TGTGCCAGCAGCGAGGGGACAGGGTTTAACATTCAGTACTTC.

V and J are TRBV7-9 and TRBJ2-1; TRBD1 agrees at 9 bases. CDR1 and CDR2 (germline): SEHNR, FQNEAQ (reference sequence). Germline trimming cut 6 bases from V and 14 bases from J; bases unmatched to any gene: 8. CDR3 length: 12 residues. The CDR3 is CASRDPTGGEFF. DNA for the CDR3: TGTGCCAGCAGGGACCCGACAGGGGGGGAGTTCTTC.

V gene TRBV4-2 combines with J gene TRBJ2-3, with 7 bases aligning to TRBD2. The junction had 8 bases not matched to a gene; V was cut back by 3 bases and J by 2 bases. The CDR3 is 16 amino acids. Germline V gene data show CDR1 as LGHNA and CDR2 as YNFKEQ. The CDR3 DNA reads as TGTGCCAGCAGCCATACCCGGACTAGAGACACAGATACGCAGTATTTT. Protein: CASSHTRTRDTDTQYF.

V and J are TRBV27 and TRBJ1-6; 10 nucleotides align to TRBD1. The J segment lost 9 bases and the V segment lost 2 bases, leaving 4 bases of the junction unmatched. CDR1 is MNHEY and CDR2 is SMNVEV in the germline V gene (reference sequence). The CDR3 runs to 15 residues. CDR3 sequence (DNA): TGTGCCAGCAGTTTAGTTGGGACAGGGGCTTCACCCCTCCACTTT. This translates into CASSLVGTGASPLHF.

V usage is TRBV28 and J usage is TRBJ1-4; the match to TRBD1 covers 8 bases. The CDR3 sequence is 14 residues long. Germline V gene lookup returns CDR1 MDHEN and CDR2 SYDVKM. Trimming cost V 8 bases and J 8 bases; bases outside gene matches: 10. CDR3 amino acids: CASGRTGKGEKLFF. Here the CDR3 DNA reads TGTGCCAGCGGACGGACAGGGAAGGGAGAAAAACTGTTTTTT.

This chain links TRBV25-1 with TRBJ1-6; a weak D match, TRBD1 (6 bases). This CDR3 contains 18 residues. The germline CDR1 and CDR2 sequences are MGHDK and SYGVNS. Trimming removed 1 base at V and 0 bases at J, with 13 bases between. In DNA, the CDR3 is TGTGCCAGCAGTGAATGGGGGGGCGGCAGCTCCTATAATTCACCCCTCCACTTT. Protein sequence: CASSEWGGGSSYNSPLHF. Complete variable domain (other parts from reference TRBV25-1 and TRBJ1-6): EADIYQTPRYLVIGTGKKITLECSQTMGHDKMYWYQQDPGMELHLIHYSYGVNSTEKGDLSSESTVSRIRTEHFPLTLESARPSHTSQYLCASSEWGGGSSYNSPLHFGNGTRLTVT.

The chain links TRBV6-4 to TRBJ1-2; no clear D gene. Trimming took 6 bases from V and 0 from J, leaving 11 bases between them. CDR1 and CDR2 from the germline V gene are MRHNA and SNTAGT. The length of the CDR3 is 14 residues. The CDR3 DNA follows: TGTGCCAGCAGAGCGTCGGATACTAACTATGGCTACACCTTC. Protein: CASRASDTNYGYTF.

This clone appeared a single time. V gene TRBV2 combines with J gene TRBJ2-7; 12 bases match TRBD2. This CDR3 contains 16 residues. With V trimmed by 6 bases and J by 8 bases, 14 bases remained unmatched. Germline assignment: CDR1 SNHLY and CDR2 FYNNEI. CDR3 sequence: CASRRTSGRTWDKQYF. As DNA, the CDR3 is TGTGCCAGCAGGCGAACTAGCGGGAGGACTTGGGACAAGCAGTACTTC.

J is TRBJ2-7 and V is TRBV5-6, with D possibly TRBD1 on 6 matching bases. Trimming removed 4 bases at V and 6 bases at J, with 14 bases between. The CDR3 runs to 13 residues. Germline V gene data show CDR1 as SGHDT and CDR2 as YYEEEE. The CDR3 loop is CASSVTGEGEQYV. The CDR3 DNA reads TGTGCCAGCAGCGTGACAGGAGAGGGCGAGCAGTACGTC.

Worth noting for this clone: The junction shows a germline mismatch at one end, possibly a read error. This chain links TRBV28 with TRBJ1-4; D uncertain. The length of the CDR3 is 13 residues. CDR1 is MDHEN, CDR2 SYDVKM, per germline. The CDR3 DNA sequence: TGTGCCGGCAGCCCGGGATCTAATGAAAAACTGTTTTTT. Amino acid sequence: CAGSPGSNEKLFF.

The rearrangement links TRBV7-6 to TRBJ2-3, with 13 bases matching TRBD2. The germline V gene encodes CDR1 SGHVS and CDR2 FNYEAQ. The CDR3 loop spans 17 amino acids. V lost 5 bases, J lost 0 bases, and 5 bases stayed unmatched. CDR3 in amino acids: CASSQTTSGGSTDTQYF. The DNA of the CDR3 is TGTGCCAGCAGCCAAACGACTAGCGGGGGGAGCACAGATACGCAGTATTTT.

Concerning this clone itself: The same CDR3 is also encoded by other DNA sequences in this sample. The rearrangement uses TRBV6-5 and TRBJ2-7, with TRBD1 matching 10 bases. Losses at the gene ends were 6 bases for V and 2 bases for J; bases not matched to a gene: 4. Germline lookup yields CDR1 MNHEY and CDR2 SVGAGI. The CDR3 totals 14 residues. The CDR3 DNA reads TGTGCCAGCAGACCGGGACAGGGGACCTACGAGCAGTACTTC. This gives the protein CASRPGQGTYEQYF.

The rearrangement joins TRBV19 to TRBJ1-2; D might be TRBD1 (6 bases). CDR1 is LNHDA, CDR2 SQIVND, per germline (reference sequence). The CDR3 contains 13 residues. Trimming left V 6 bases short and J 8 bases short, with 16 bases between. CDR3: CASRKGGRDGYTF. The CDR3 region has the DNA TGTGCCAGTAGGAAGGGGGGGCGCGACGGCTACACCTTC.

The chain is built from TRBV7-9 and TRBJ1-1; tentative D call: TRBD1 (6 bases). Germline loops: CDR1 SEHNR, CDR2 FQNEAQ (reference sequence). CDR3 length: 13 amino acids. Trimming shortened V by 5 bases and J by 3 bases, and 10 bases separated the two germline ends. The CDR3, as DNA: TGTGCCAGCAGCACAGGGCCATACACTGAAGCTTTCTTT. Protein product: CASSTGPYTEAFF.

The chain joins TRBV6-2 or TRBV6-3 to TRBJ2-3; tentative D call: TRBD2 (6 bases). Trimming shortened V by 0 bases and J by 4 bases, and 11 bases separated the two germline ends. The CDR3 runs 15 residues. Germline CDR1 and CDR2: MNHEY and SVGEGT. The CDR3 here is CASSYSSAGSDTQYF. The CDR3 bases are TGTGCCAGCAGTTACTCGAGCGCGGGATCAGATACGCAGTATTTT.

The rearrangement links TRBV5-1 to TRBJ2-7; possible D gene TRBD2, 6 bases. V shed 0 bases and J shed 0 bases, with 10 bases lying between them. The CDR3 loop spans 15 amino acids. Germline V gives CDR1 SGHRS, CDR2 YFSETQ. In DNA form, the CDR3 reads TGCGCCAGCAGCTTGGCCCCGGGAGTCTCCTACGAGCAGTACTTC. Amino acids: CASSLAPGVSYEQYF.

CDR3 sequence: CASSLGGRVRNEQFF. CDR3 DNA sequence: TGTGCCAGCAGCTTGGGGGGAAGGGTGCGGAATGAGCAGTTCTTC. This sequence joins TRBV7-9 and TRBJ2-1; D is perhaps TRBD2 (6 bases). The CDR3 sequence is 15 residues long. V lost 3 bases, J lost 7 bases, and 16 bases lay in between. Per germline, CDR1 SEHNR and CDR2 FQNEAQ (reference sequence).

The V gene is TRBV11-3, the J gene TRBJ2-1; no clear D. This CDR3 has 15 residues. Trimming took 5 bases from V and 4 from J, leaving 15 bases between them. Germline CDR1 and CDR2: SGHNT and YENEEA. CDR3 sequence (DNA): TGTGCCAGCAGCCATGACTCCAGAGGATACAATGAGCAGTTCTTC. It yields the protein CASSHDSRGYNEQFF.

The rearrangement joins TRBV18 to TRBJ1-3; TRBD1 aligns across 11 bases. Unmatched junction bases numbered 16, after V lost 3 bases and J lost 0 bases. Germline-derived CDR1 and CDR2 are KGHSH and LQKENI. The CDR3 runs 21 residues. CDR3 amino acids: CASSPSGTGGTMRSSGNTIYF. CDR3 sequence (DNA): TGTGCCAGCTCACCCTCCGGGACAGGGGGGACAATGCGCAGCTCTGGAAACACCATATATTTT.

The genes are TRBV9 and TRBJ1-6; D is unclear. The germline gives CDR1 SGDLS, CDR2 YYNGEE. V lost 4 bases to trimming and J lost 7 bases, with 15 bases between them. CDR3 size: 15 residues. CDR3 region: CASSQTTQSNSPLHF. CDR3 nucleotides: TGTGCCAGCAGCCAGACCACACAGTCAAATTCACCCCTCCACTTT.

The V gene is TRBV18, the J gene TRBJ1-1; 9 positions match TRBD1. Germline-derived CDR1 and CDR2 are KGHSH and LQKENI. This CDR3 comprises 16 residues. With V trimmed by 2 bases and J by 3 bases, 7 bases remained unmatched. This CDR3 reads CASSPDPGQGYTEAFF. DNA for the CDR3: TGTGCCAGCTCACCAGATCCGGGACAGGGATACACTGAAGCTTTCTTT.